What follows are 7 T cell receptor beta chains derived from one specimen sequenced in a study of T cell responses to AZD1222 COVID-19 vaccine. Profiled with immunoSEQ multiplex PCR; TCRdb holds only in-frame clones, not every one. This table holds over 150,000 clones, approximately 92% found once. Here the sequenced sample was peripheral blood, taken 28 days after the second dose of the MenACWY control vaccine. The source of these receptors is an adult who received the MenACWY meningococcal vaccine as a control.

The gene calls are TRBV5-4 and TRBJ1-1; D ambiguous. Trimming removed 9 bases at V and 0 bases at J, with 9 bases between. This CDR3 region has 12 residues. CDR1 and CDR2 from the germline V gene are SGHNT and YYREEE (reference sequence). In DNA, the CDR3 is TGTGCCATAGCGACGGTGAACACTGAAGCTTTCTTT. It specifies CAIATVNTEAFF.

The V and J genes are TRBV27 and TRBJ1-1, with D unclear. The CDR3 spans 13 residues. Germline loops: CDR1 MNHEY, CDR2 SMNVEV (reference sequence). The V end was cut by 5 bases, the J end by 1 base, with 8 bases between. CDR3: CASSPSGNTEAFF. CDR3 in DNA: TGTGCCAGCAGTCCATCAGGGAACACTGAAGCTTTCTTT.

This chain uses TRBV6-5 with TRBJ1-2; no clear D gene. Trimming cost V 0 bases and J 4 bases, with 9 bases left between them. This CDR3 has 14 amino acids. From germline, CDR1 is MNHEY and CDR2 SVGAGI. The CDR3 sequence is CASSYSWEGYGYTF. The CDR3 nucleotides read TGTGCCAGCAGTTACTCGTGGGAGGGCTATGGCTACACCTTC.

The chain is built from TRBV7-3 and TRBJ2-1, with 11 bases aligning to TRBD2. The CDR3 is made up of 16 amino acids. V lost 2 bases, J lost 10 bases, and 10 bases stayed unmatched. From germline, CDR1 is SGHTA and CDR2 FQGTGA. The CDR3 loop reads CASSLVSSGGLEEQFF. In nucleotides, the CDR3 is TGTGCCAGCAGCTTAGTTTCTAGCGGGGGGTTGGAGGAGCAGTTCTTC.

The rearrangement links TRBV25-1 to TRBJ1-5; D is possibly TRBD1 (5 bases). The germline V gene encodes CDR1 MGHDK and CDR2 SYGVNS. The CDR3 is made up of 13 amino acids. Trimming stripped 4 bases from V and 4 bases from J, with 8 bases between. The DNA for the CDR3 is TGTGCCAGCAGTGGGGCAGGGAATCAGCCCCAGCATTTT. It specifies CASSGAGNQPQHF.

The chain couples TRBV21-1 to TRBJ2-7; the D call in the table, TRBD1, was not verified against the DNA. TRBV21-1 is flagged as a pseudogene. The CDR3 totals 14 residues. CDR3 region: CASSVRDRGYEQYF. The CDR3 DNA follows: TGTGCCAGCAGCGTCCGGGACAGGGGCTACGAGCAGTACTTC.

The V and J genes are TRBV28 and TRBJ1-2; D is ambiguous. The CDR3 spans 12 residues. The germline V and J ends were trimmed by 2 bases and 6 bases, with 7 bases remaining between them. CDR1 is MDHEN and CDR2 is SYDVKM in the germline V gene. As DNA, the CDR3 is TGTGCCAGCAGTTTACCGGGCAATGGCTACACCTTC. Translated, it gives CASSLPGNGYTF.